This T cell receptor (beta chain) was identified in a study of T cells in Graves' hyperthyroidism and ophthalmopathy (dated by TCRdb to the late 2010s). Turning to the overall study: Peripheral blood was sampled at the time of initial diagnosis, prior to any treatment. A discovery cohort of about a hundred patients, 43 with Graves' ophthalmopathy and over 55 with stable Graves' hyperthyroidism, was used to find distinguishing TCR V-J signatures. An independent validation cohort of around 19 hyperthyroidism patients and 15 or so patients who later progressed to ophthalmopathy tested prospective prediction of ophthalmopathy. The approximately 100 discovery patients were randomly divided into training and test sets at a 7:3 ratio. In about 6 Graves' hyperthyroidism patients, the study also compared T-cell repertoires from thyroid tissue with T-cell repertoires from blood. After sampling, hyperthyroidism patients received methimazole starting at 30 mg daily, and ophthalmopathy patients received high-dose intravenous methylprednisolone. TCR Vbeta CDR3 sequencing of approximately 140 peripheral blood samples (more than 40 ophthalmopathy, 75 to 85 hyperthyroidism and some 17 progressor patients) is reported in the paper. Study-level results and caveats: Most expanded thyroid clonotypes (frequency above 0.001) were also found in blood, which suggests that blood repertoires may mirror thyroid immune responses. A 13 V-J signature model separated ophthalmopathy from stable hyperthyroidism, with about 90% sensitivity and 81.08% specificity in cross-validation and 80%/75% in testing. During validation, the model predicted progression to ophthalmopathy a median of around 7 months ahead of onset, with 70.59% sensitivity and 72% to 80% specificity. Sample size was not statistically predetermined, and investigators were not blinded to group allocation.

Here V drops 4 bases and J drops 0 bases, and the junction holds 15 bases not matched to any gene. Its CDR3 holds 19 amino acids, cysteine through phenylalanine. The sequence is cut down to CDR3 DNA, 57 bases in frame from base 1. Ophthalmopathy patients had moderately to severely active disease, with a Clinical Activity Score of 3 or more, a NOSPECS grade of 4 or more, and a disease duration of less than 3 months. The study excluded patients with uncontrolled infections, other autoimmune diseases, pregnancy or lactation. Diagnoses were based on clinical symptoms, serum thyroxine and TRAb, thyroid ultrasound and orbital computed tomography. PBMCs were separated from roughly 10 ml of fresh peripheral blood using Ficoll-Paque density gradient centrifugation. Total RNA was extracted with Trizol reagent, and quality was checked on an Agilent 2100 Bioanalyzer. Many counts were recorded for this clonotype. Its antigen remains unidentified. No base qualities exist here, and no much larger clone lies one base off it.

The TCR beta CDR3 regions were amplified from RNA transcripts. The first round of RT-PCR for the TCR CDR3 was performed with the HTBI primer set and the Qiagen OneStep RT-PCR kit. The libraries were constructed in a second round of multiplex PCR and then size-selected and purified. Paired-end sequencing of the libraries was performed with 100 bp reads on an Illumina HiSeq2000. Regarding the original processing steps: SOAPnuke was used to process the raw data, throwing out any read that contained adapters or uncalled bases, had a mean Phred below 15, or lacked an exact constant-primer or identifier match. High-quality paired reads were merged with COPE v1.2.5, and unique nucleotide sequences were defined as clonotypes. MiTCR v1.1 was used to align the clonotypes against IMGT TRBV, TRBD and TRBJ reference segments. Only V-J combinations with frequency above 0.0001, covering approximately 99% of repertoires, were analysed. A TCS score was defined as the ratio between F50 (clonal expansion) and ExV (chaos), using BLOSUM62-based TCRdist between CDR3 peptides within each V-J. Welch's t-statistics and random forest reduced several hundred V-J features to 13, which were used in a naive Bayes classifier (R e1071). Starting from the raw public reads, TCRdb applied fastp trimming at Q25, assembled clones with MiXCR and retained in-frame beta chains. Each CDR3 protein appears once, grouped with its most common genes and DNA. What appears here as the V and J calls and clone size reflects TCRdb's work, not the paper's. The sample records some 320,000 distinct CDR3 sequences, roughly 15% of which are singletons. The top ten hold about 37% of the sample.

The sequence joins TRBV12-3 or TRBV12-4 to TRBJ2-1; 7 central bases correspond to TRBD2. The sample was blood. The receptor's source is a woman aged 40-49 years with Graves' ophthalmopathy. This receptor has the CDR3 CASSSLTSRPPSSYNEQFF. The DNA reads as follows: TGTGCCAGCAGTTCCCTGACTAGCAGGCCCCCGAGCTCCTACAATGAGCAGTTCTTC.